This T cell receptor (beta chain) was sequenced for a study of T cell responses to AZD1222 COVID-19 vaccine. Sequencing used immunoSEQ multiplex PCR; TCRdb keeps in-frame clones, though not all of them. The data show approximately 150,000 clones, about 92% seen once. Study-level findings and limits: Baseline antibody screening turned up just a handful of seropositive AZD1222 recipients. White British ancestry dominated among donors, who included more females, and clonal diversity was possibly underestimated.

As regards this clone: Its antigen is as yet unknown.

The clonotype comes from an adult who received the AZD1222 COVID-19 vaccine. Sample: peripheral blood, taken 28 days after the second AZD1222 dose.

The CDR3 loop is CATSRAIGNEKLFF. The CDR3 DNA sequence: TGTGCCACCAGCAGAGCTATCGGTAATGAAAAACTGTTTTTT. The chain has TRBV15 and TRBJ1-4; no clear D. Between the trimmed V and J ends, which lost 1 base and 4 bases, there was a span of 7 bases. CDR1 and CDR2 (germline): LNHNV, YYDKDF (reference sequence). This CDR3 spans 14 amino acids.